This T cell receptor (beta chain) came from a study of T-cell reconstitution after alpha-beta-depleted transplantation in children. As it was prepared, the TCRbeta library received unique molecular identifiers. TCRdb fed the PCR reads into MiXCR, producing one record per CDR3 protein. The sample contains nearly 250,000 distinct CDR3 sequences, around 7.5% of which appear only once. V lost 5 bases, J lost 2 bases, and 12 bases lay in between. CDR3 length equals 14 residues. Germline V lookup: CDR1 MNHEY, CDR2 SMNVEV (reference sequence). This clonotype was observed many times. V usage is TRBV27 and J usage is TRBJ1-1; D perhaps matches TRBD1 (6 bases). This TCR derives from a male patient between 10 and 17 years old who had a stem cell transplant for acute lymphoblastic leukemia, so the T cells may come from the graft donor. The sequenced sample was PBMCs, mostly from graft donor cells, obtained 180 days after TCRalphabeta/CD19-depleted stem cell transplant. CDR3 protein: CASSNTGGNTEAFF. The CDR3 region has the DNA TGTGCCAGCAGTAATACCGGGGGCAACACTGAAGCTTTCTTT.